This is a list of T cell receptor beta chains from one sample in a study of blood T cells in healthy people across ages. TCRdb redid the calling of the 5' RACE reads with MiXCR, one entry per CDR3 protein. The sample holds roughly 800,000 distinct CDR3 sequences; roughly 25% are singletons and the top ten take under 9.5%. These data were also reused for a study on T cells of mothers and their children.

The sample taken for sequencing was blood. Receptors were obtained from a boy between 10 and 17 years old in good health. CDR3s include the opening cysteine and the closing phenylalanine or tryptophan. A D gene is named only where the DNA matches it firmly. Only some rows state a clone size, as once, few, many or a class for expanded clones.

j_call v_call clone_size d_call cdr3_nt cdr3_aa
TRBJ2-1 TRBV5-1 NA TRBD1 TGCGCCAGCAGCCCGGGGACAGGGCTGAATGAGCAGTTCTTC CASSPGTGLNEQFF
TRBJ1-1 TRBV29-1 NA NA TGCAGCGTTGAAGGCGACAGGCCCCGAGCTTTCTTT CSVEGDRPRAFF
TRBJ1-2 TRBV12-3/TRBV12-4 few TRBD1 TGTGCCAGCAGTCCTTGGACAGGGTCTAACTATGGCTACACCTTC CASSPWTGSNYGYTF
TRBJ2-1 TRBV28 NA TRBD1 TGTGCCAGCAGTTTAGCCCGGGACAGCCTCCTCAATGAGCAGTTCTTC CASSLARDSLLNEQFF
TRBJ1-4 TRBV3-1 NA NA TGTGCCAGCAGCCAAGATCTCCGTGGGGGTAGTGAAAAACTGTTTTTT CASSQDLRGGSEKLFF
TRBJ2-5 TRBV29-1 NA NA TGCAGCTTTCTCAGGGTGGGCCAAGAGACCCAGTACTTC CSFLRVGQETQYF
TRBJ2-1 TRBV4-1 few NA TGCGCCAGCAGCCTTATCCCAGGGGTTGTAGTCAATGAGCAGTTCTTC CASSLIPGVVVNEQFF
TRBJ2-7 TRBV2 few TRBD1 TGTGCCAGCAAATTACCGGGACAGGGCTACGAGCAGTACTTC CASKLPGQGYEQYF
TRBJ2-5 TRBV7-3 NA NA TGTGCCAGCAGCCCTCGGCGGGATGCGGAGACCCAGTACTTC CASSPRRDAETQYF
TRBJ2-4 TRBV2 few NA TGTGCCAGTGAGGAGATTCACGGTCTTGGGACGGTTGAGTCCAAAAACATTCAGTACTTC CASEEIHGLGTVESKNIQYF
TRBJ1-4 TRBV15 NA NA TGTGCCACCAGCAGAGGGATTAGACAGGCGGATGAAAAACTGTTTTTT CATSRGIRQADEKLFF
TRBJ1-2 TRBV7-9 few NA TGTGCCAGCAGCTTACCGGGGGGACACTATGGCTACACCTTC CASSLPGGHYGYTF
TRBJ1-2 TRBV29-1 NA TRBD1 TGCAGCGTTGAGGGACAGGGATCCTATGGCTACACCTTC CSVEGQGSYGYTF
TRBJ2-1 TRBV29-1 few NA TGCAGCGTTGGGCCCAACAGGGTAGCCTCCTACAATGAGCAGTTCTTC CSVGPNRVASYNEQFF
TRBJ1-3 TRBV4-1 NA TRBD1 TGCGCCAGCAGCCAGGGCGGGACAGTCGGAAACACCATATATTTT CASSQGGTVGNTIYF
TRBJ2-7 TRBV12-3/TRBV12-4 NA NA TGTGCCAGCAGTGGGGGCCTATACGAGCAGTACTTC CASSGGLYEQYF
TRBJ2-5 TRBV7-8 few NA TGTGCCAGCAGCTTGGGGGAATTCCAAGAGACCCAGTACTTC CASSLGEFQETQYF
TRBJ2-1 TRBV20-1 NA TRBD2 TGCAGTGCCCGTAGCGGGGTATCCTACAATGAGCAGTTCTTC CSARSGVSYNEQFF
TRBJ2-1 TRBV6-1 NA TRBD2 TGTGCCAGCAGTGAAACGGGACTAGTGAGTGAGCAGTTCTTC CASSETGLVSEQFF
TRBJ2-5 TRBV7-2 few TRBD1 TGTGCCAGCAGCCTAGTACCACAGGGGGCGCAGACCCAGTACTTC CASSLVPQGAQTQYF
TRBJ1-4 TRBV2 NA NA TGTGCCAGCAGTGAACTACGGACCCCGGGCGGTGAAAAACTGTTTTTT CASSELRTPGGEKLFF
TRBJ1-2 TRBV7-3 NA TRBD1 TGTGCCAGCAGCCCGGGACAGGGCTCTAACTATGGCTACACCTTC CASSPGQGSNYGYTF
TRBJ2-7 TRBV20-1 NA TRBD2 TGCAGTGCTACAAAGGCCAGCGGGAGCGGGTACGAGCAGTACTTC CSATKASGSGYEQYF
TRBJ1-3 TRBV5-6 NA NA TGTGCCAGCAGCTTCTTCTGGGAAACCGGAAACACCATATATTTT CASSFFWETGNTIYF
TRBJ1-2 TRBV9 few NA TGTGCCAGCAGCGGGGGCGGGACGCCAGAGAACTATGGCTACACCTTC CASSGGGTPENYGYTF
TRBJ1-1 TRBV4-1 few NA TGCGCCAGCAGCCAAGAATCGGCGAACACTGAAGCTTTCTTT CASSQESANTEAFF
TRBJ2-5 TRBV20-1 NA TRBD1 TGCAGTGCTAGAAGACAGGGAGAGGAGACCCAGTACTTC CSARRQGEETQYF
TRBJ2-1 TRBV7-3 once NA TGTGCCAGCAGCTACCGGGGCCCACAATATGAGCAGTTCTTC CASSYRGPQYEQFF
TRBJ2-1 TRBV5-1 once NA TGCGCCAGCAGCTTGGATCCGGGGCCACCCAGGGATGAGCAGTTCTTC CASSLDPGPPRDEQFF
TRBJ2-6 TRBV19 NA NA TGTGCCAGTAGTATAGAAAGGCTGGGGGCCAACGTCCTGACTTTC CASSIERLGANVLTF
TRBJ2-7 TRBV29-1 NA TRBD1 TGCAGCTTCACCCGGACAGGCTCCTACGAGCAGTACTTC CSFTRTGSYEQYF
TRBJ1-1 TRBV6-5 NA TRBD1 TGTGCCAGCAGAACCCAGGGGGGAGCTTTCTTT CASRTQGGAFF
TRBJ1-5 TRBV29-1 few NA TGCAGCGCTCGCCGGGGAGCATTTAATCAGCCCCAGCATTTT CSARRGAFNQPQHF
TRBJ2-5 TRBV12-3/TRBV12-4 few NA TGTGCCAGCAGTTTAGCTGGGACAAACGTAAAGTACTTC CASSLAGTNVKYF
TRBJ2-5 TRBV19 NA TRBD1 TGTGCCAGTAGTATAGGGGCAGGGGGAGAGACCCAGTACTTC CASSIGAGGETQYF
TRBJ2-1 TRBV6-1 NA TRBD2 TGTGCCAGCAGTGAAATGGCGGGAGGGTACAATGAGCAGTTCTTC CASSEMAGGYNEQFF
TRBJ2-5 TRBV9 NA NA TGTGCCAGCAGCGCCTCCGGGGTACGTGAGACCCAGTACTTC CASSASGVRETQYF
TRBJ2-5 TRBV28 few TRBD1 TGTGCCAGCAGTCCTACCAGGGGGCTAAAGACCCAGTACTTC CASSPTRGLKTQYF
TRBJ1-2 TRBV7-2 few TRBD1 TGTGCCAGCAGCAACCGGGACAGGGAAACTAACTATGGCTACACCTTC CASSNRDRETNYGYTF
TRBJ2-2 TRBV10-3 few TRBD2 TGTGCCATCAGCGCTTCTAGCGGGAGCACCGGGGAGCTGTTTTTT CAISASSGSTGELFF
TRBJ2-1 TRBV3-1 NA TRBD2 TGTGCCAGCAGCCAAGTAGGGACTAGCGGGGCACATGAGCAGTTCTTC CASSQVGTSGAHEQFF
TRBJ2-7 TRBV9 NA TRBD2 TGTGCCAGCAGCGTACACTACGCGGGGGGAATCTACGAGCAGTACTTC CASSVHYAGGIYEQYF
TRBJ1-2 TRBV20-1 few NA TGCAGTGCTAGAGATGGAAAAGGACTGAACTATGGCTACACCTTC CSARDGKGLNYGYTF
TRBJ2-1 TRBV12-3/TRBV12-4 NA TRBD2 TGTGCCAGTAGTCCAGCGGGGGGGCTCGATAATGAGCAGTTCTTC CASSPAGGLDNEQFF
TRBJ2-5 TRBV10-3 few NA TGTGCCATCAGGGACAGGGAGGGTGGAGAGACCCAGTACTTC CAIRDREGGETQYF
TRBJ1-4 TRBV7-8 few NA TGTGCCAGCAGACCAGAGGTACAGGGACGCGAAAAACTGTTTTTT CASRPEVQGREKLFF
TRBJ2-1 TRBV20-1 few NA TGCAGTGCTAGCGATGAGCAGTTCTTC CSASDEQFF
TRBJ2-3 TRBV20-1 few NA TGCAGTGCTAGATACGGGTCCGCAGATACGCAGTATTTT CSARYGSADTQYF
TRBJ1-2 TRBV29-1 NA NA TGCAGCGCCCGGGACACTAACTATGGCTACACCTTC CSARDTNYGYTF
TRBJ1-3 TRBV7-2 once NA TGTGCCAGCAGCCGGGGGTGGAGCTCTGGAAACACCATATATTTT CASSRGWSSGNTIYF
TRBJ2-4 TRBV20-1 NA NA TGCAGTGCCCGAGGCGCCCCCGAGATTCAGTACTTC CSARGAPEIQYF
TRBJ2-1 TRBV13 few NA TGTGCCAGCAGCTCCCGGAAGATTCGGCCCCCCGATTACAATGAGCAGTTCTTC CASSSRKIRPPDYNEQFF
TRBJ2-5 TRBV9 NA NA TGTGCCAGCAGCGCCCAGCTTGGGGGCAAAGAGACCCAGTACTTC CASSAQLGGKETQYF
TRBJ2-3 TRBV4-3 few NA TGCGCCAGCAGCTTAGGACCTTCCGGACCCACAGATACGCAGTATTTT CASSLGPSGPTDTQYF
TRBJ2-7 TRBV20-1 NA TRBD2 TGCAGTGCTAGAGATTACATGGGACTAGCAGGGAGCTACGAGCAGTACTTC CSARDYMGLAGSYEQYF
TRBJ2-7 TRBV12-3/TRBV12-4 NA TRBD2 TGTGCCAGCCAAGAGCTAGCGGGGGGCTTAGGTCTCTACGAGCAGTACTTC CASQELAGGLGLYEQYF
TRBJ2-7 TRBV28 few NA TGTGCCATCAATGAGGTAGGGGGACGGTACGAGCAGTACTTC CAINEVGGRYEQYF
TRBJ2-2 TRBV7-9 NA TRBD1 TGTGCCAGCAGCTTCGTCCCGGGACAGGGGGCTGACACCGGGGAGCTGTTTTTT CASSFVPGQGADTGELFF